This T cell receptor beta chain appears in the sequencing data of a study of T-cell memory formation after mild COVID-19. The study, taken as a whole, reports: Memory from before infection featured some responding clones, which suggests cross-reactive memory joined. Whether day 37 second-wave clones are SARS-CoV-2-specific was not confirmed.

The V and J ends lost 1 base and 2 bases respectively, with 15 bases between them. Germline V CDR1 and CDR2: SGHVS, FQNEAQ. CDR3 length equals 17 residues. The 5'RACE method, run with constant-segment primers, produced TCR alpha and TCR beta cDNA libraries (carrying sample barcodes and UMIs). MiXCR was run by TCRdb on the 5' RACE reads, yielding one entry per CDR3 protein. Of around 500,000 distinct CDR3 sequences in the sample, about 20% were seen once. This clonotype occurred a few times. What it binds is unknown. This receptor was taken from an adult woman who had mild COVID-19 (a few samples of this study predate the infection). Cell type and time point are not known. The rearrangement joins TRBV7-8 to TRBJ1-5; D may be TRBD1 (5 bases). The material sequenced was PBMCs or a T cell subset sorted from them (not recorded which). The DNA for the CDR3 is TGTGCCAGCAGCTTAGACAGGTTGGGAGGGGGCAATCAGCCCCAGCATTTT. Protein sequence: CASSLDRLGGGNQPQHF.